Shown below are 18 T cell receptor beta chains from a single sample sequenced in a study of T cell responses to AZD1222 COVID-19 vaccine. Assay used: immunoSEQ multiplex PCR; TCRdb lists only in-frame clones, some missing. Of approximately 160,000 clones in the sample, 75% to 90% were seen once. Material: peripheral blood, obtained on day 0 of AZD1222 vaccination. The source is an adult in good health.

This chain joins TRBV6-5 and TRBJ1-2, with 7 bases lining up with TRBD1. V lost 6 bases to trimming and J lost 8 bases; unmatched junction nucleotides: 9. Germline V gene sequence: CDR1 MNHEY, CDR2 SVGAGI. The CDR3 has 13 residues. For the CDR3, the DNA is TGTGCCAGCAGACCCCTTACAGGGGACGGCTACACCTTC. Amino acids: CASRPLTGDGYTF.

In DNA form, the CDR3 reads TGTGCCAGCAGTCGGACTAGCTTTTTATCCTACGAGCAGTACTTC. Its protein is CASSRTSFLSYEQYF. J is TRBJ2-7 and V is TRBV11-2; 8 bases fit TRBD2. Trimming took 6 bases from V and 1 from J; bases not matched to a gene: 8. The germline V gene has CDR1 SGHAT and CDR2 FQNNGV. The CDR3 totals 15 residues.

This chain's CDR3 is CASSLRGEQYF. CDR3 DNA sequence: TGTGCCAGCAGTCTCAGGGGCGAGCAGTACTTC. This chain connects TRBV28 to TRBJ2-7, with D possibly matching TRBD1 (6 bases). From germline, CDR1 is MDHEN and CDR2 SYDVKM. Trimming stripped 5 bases from V and 6 bases from J, with 8 bases between. The CDR3 length is 11 residues. The variable domain in full, completed from reference TRBV28 and TRBJ2-7, reads DVKVTQSSRYLVKRTGEKVFLECVQDMDHENMFWYRQDPGLGLRLIYFSYDVKMKEKGDIPEGYSVSREKKERFSLILESASTNQTSMYLCASSLRGEQYFGPGTRLTVT.

The rearrangement joins TRBV15 to TRBJ1-4, with D perhaps TRBD1 (5 bases). Germline CDR1 reads LNHNV; CDR2 reads YYDKDF (reference sequence). CDR3 length: 15 amino acids. V was trimmed by 0 bases and J by 8 bases, leaving 13 bases between them. CDR3 region: CATSRDLRSGEKLFF. The CDR3 region has the DNA TGTGCCACCAGCAGAGATCTGAGGTCAGGGGAAAAACTGTTTTTT.

This clone has more than one count but fewer than ten. The chain couples TRBV2 to TRBJ2-1; 7 bases match TRBD2. Unmatched junction bases numbered 12, after V lost 6 bases and J lost 4 bases. Germline CDR1 is SNHLY and CDR2 is FYNNEI. CDR3 length: 16 residues. The CDR3 loop is CASRPSPGRSYNEQFF. As DNA, the CDR3 is TGTGCCAGCAGACCTAGTCCCGGGAGGTCTTACAATGAGCAGTTCTTC. The complete variable domain, with remaining parts taken from reference TRBV2 and TRBJ2-1, reads EPEVTQTPSHQVTQMGQEVILRCVPISNHLYFYWYRQILGQKVEFLVSFYNNEISEKSEIFDDQFSVERPDGSNFTLKIRSTKLEDSAMYFCASRPSPGRSYNEQFFGPGTRLTVL.

This chain joins TRBV5-4 and TRBJ1-2; tentatively, D is TRBD1 (6 bases). Germline-derived CDR1 and CDR2 are SGHNT and YYREEE (reference sequence). The CDR3 length is 13 residues. With 4 bases removed from V and 3 bases from J, the gap between germline ends came to 10 bases. The CDR3, as DNA: TGTGCCAGCAGCCCCCGACAGGACTATGGCTACACCTTC. It is translated as CASSPRQDYGYTF.

This clone was seen a handful of times. The chain employs TRBV28 and TRBJ1-6, with 7 bases matching TRBD1. V lost 9 bases, J lost 3 bases, and 5 bases stayed unmatched. The germline CDR1 and CDR2 sequences are MDHEN and SYDVKM. The CDR3 sequence is 14 residues long. The CDR3: CASGQGGYNSPLHF. In nucleotides, the CDR3 is TGTGCCAGTGGGCAGGGGGGCTATAATTCACCCCTCCACTTT.

V usage is TRBV24-1 and J usage is TRBJ1-6, with D possibly TRBD1 on 5 matching bases. Trimming removed 4 bases from V and 7 bases from J, with 16 bases in between. Germline values: CDR1 KGHDR, CDR2 SFDVKD. There are 16 residues in the CDR3. DNA for the CDR3: TGTGCCACCAGTGACCGCCATGGGGGTTGGAATTCACCCCTCCACTTT. Amino acid sequence: CATSDRHGGWNSPLHF.

The V call is TRBV6-1, the J call TRBJ1-5; possibly TRBD1 for D (5 bases). The CDR3 extends over 19 amino acids. Germline lookup yields CDR1 MNHNS and CDR2 SASEGT. V lost 0 bases and J 2 bases, leaving 20 bases between the germline ends. The CDR3 sequence: CASSEAAGLLISGNQPQHF. The CDR3 DNA follows: TGTGCCAGCAGTGAAGCGGCAGGGCTATTAATTTCAGGCAATCAGCCCCAGCATTTT.

This clone has more than one count but fewer than ten. The V and J genes are TRBV7-9 and TRBJ1-4; a possible D gene is TRBD1 (5 bases). This CDR3 contains 14 residues. Trimming left V 2 bases short and J 8 bases short, with 12 bases between. Germline CDR1 SEHNR, CDR2 FQNEAQ (reference sequence). CDR3 residues: CASSLRDGGEKLFF. The CDR3 DNA follows: TGTGCCAGCAGCTTACGGGACGGCGGGGAAAAACTGTTTTTT.

There are a few counts of this clone. The chain recombines TRBV6-5 with TRBJ1-6, with D hard to call. The CDR3 contains 16 residues. V lost 0 bases and J lost 4, with 10 bases in between. Germline CDR1 and CDR2: MNHEY and SVGAGI. CDR3 loop: CASSYSAVFYNSPLHF. CDR3 bases: TGTGCCAGCAGTTACTCGGCGGTCTTTTATAATTCACCCCTCCACTTT.

The chain couples TRBV5-1 to TRBJ2-2, with D uncertain. The germline V gene encodes CDR1 SGHRS and CDR2 YFSETQ. This CDR3 spans 14 amino acids. V was clipped by 0 bases and J by 5 bases, with 8 bases between them. Here the CDR3 reads CASSLGPSTGELFF. The CDR3, as DNA: TGCGCCAGCAGCTTGGGGCCTTCAACCGGGGAGCTGTTTTTT.

The chain has TRBV15 and TRBJ1-3; possibly TRBD1 for D (5 bases). This CDR3 contains 16 residues. Looked up from germline, CDR1 is LNHNV and CDR2 is YYDKDF (reference sequence). V shed 1 base and J shed 4 bases, with 14 bases lying between them. The CDR3 reads CATSRGVGGAGNTIYF. In DNA form, the CDR3 reads TGTGCCACCAGCAGAGGGGTCGGGGGAGCCGGAAACACCATATATTTT.

CDR3 in amino acids: CASSLGQGTDYGYTF. CDR3 DNA: TGTGCCAGCAGCTTAGGTCAGGGGACAGACTATGGCTACACCTTC. The chain employs TRBV7-8 and TRBJ1-2, with 7 bases matching TRBD1. CDR3 length: 15 residues. The germline V gene encodes CDR1 SGHVS and CDR2 FQNEAQ. V trimming: 1 base; J trimming: 3 bases; junction bases outside the gene matches: 5.

This chain uses TRBV11-2 with TRBJ1-4; tentative D call: TRBD1 (6 bases). Germline lookup yields CDR1 SGHAT and CDR2 FQNNGV. CDR3 length: 16 amino acids. Trimming removed 5 bases at V and 2 bases at J, with 15 bases between. CDR3 nucleotides: TGTGCCAGCAGCCGAATTCACAGGGAGACTAATGAAAAACTGTTTTTT. Its protein is CASSRIHRETNEKLFF.

V gene TRBV28 combines with J gene TRBJ1-2, with D possibly matching TRBD1 (5 bases). The V end was cut by 6 bases, the J end by 8 bases, with 28 bases between. Germline assignment: CDR1 MDHEN and CDR2 SYDVKM. The CDR3 is 17 amino acids. This CDR3 reads CASSTRGAAINLFGYTF. DNA of the CDR3: TGTGCCAGCAGCACACGAGGGGCGGCCATCAATCTATTCGGCTACACCTTC.

The V call is TRBV5-1, the J call TRBJ2-7; D possibly corresponds to TRBD1 (6 bases). V lost 2 bases to trimming and J lost 6 bases, with 18 bases between them. The CDR3 is made up of 15 amino acids. Per the germline V gene, CDR1 is SGHRS and CDR2 is YFSETQ. The CDR3 loop is CASSFNSQGVSEQYF. In nucleotides, the CDR3 is TGCGCCAGCAGCTTTAACTCACAGGGCGTTTCCGAGCAGTACTTC.

V usage is TRBV9 and J usage is TRBJ1-3; D may be TRBD1 (5 bases). V was clipped by 2 bases and J by 2 bases, with 11 bases between them. The CDR3 is 15 amino acids. Looked up from germline, CDR1 is SGDLS and CDR2 is YYNGEE. This CDR3 reads CASSVQGSPGNTIYF. CDR3 bases: TGTGCCAGCAGCGTTCAGGGCTCCCCTGGAAACACCATATATTTT.